Each of the 30 T cell receptor beta chains below was sequenced from the same sample in a study of blood T cell repertoires in COVID-19. Assay: immunoSEQ multiplex PCR; the TCRdb copy retains only in-frame clones and omits some. The table lists hundreds of thousands of clones, just under 85% of them singletons. The sample consisted of peripheral blood. The source is a woman between 50 and 59 years old with active or convalescent COVID-19.

V and J are TRBV5-4 and TRBJ1-1; D is uncertain. V was pared by 10 bases and J by 1 base, with 14 bases between. CDR1 SGHNT and CDR2 YYREEE come from the germline V gene (reference sequence). The CDR3 runs to 13 residues. The CDR3 DNA reads TGTGCCGGAGGGCGGCCGCCGAACACTGAAGCTTTCTTT. This codes for CAGGRPPNTEAFF.

The chain carries TRBV28 and TRBJ1-2; 9 positions agree with TRBD1. Looked up from germline, CDR1 is MDHEN and CDR2 is SYDVKM. With V trimmed by 5 bases and J by 4 bases, 2 bases remained unmatched. The CDR3 is made up of 13 amino acids. CDR3 nucleotides: TGTGCCAGCAGTGCACAGGGGGCCTATGGCTACACCTTC. It translates to CASSAQGAYGYTF.

The rearrangement uses TRBV5-1 and TRBJ2-7; D gene ambiguous. The CDR3 is made up of 15 amino acids. V gave up 4 bases and J gave up 2 bases, with 16 bases separating them. Germline assignment: CDR1 SGHRS and CDR2 YFSETQ. CDR3 in amino acids: CASSPSVSGPYEQYF. CDR3 bases: TGCGCCAGCAGCCCGAGCGTTAGTGGCCCCTACGAGCAGTACTTC. Using reference TRBV5-1 and TRBJ2-7 for the parts outside the CDR3, the full variable domain is KAGVTQTPRYLIKTRGQQVTLSCSPISGHRSVSWYQQTPGQGLQFLFEYFSETQRNKGNFPGRFSGRQFSNSRSEMNVSTLELGDSALYLCASSPSVSGPYEQYFGPGTRLTVT.

Remarks on this clone: Other DNA sequences in the sample encode the same CDR3. The rearrangement links TRBV5-1 to TRBJ2-7; 11 positions agree with TRBD2. The CDR3 covers 15 residues. Germline V gene lookup returns CDR1 SGHRS and CDR2 YFSETQ. Trimming at V came to 2 bases and at J to 2 bases, leaving 3 bases not matched to a gene. DNA of the CDR3: TGCGCCAGCAGCTTAGGGACTAGCGGAGCCTACGAGCAGTACTTC. This codes for CASSLGTSGAYEQYF.

The V and J genes are TRBV11-2 and TRBJ2-1; D is uncertain. Germline loops: CDR1 SGHAT, CDR2 FQNNGV. The CDR3 extends over 15 amino acids. Trimming cost V 2 bases and J 3 bases, with 11 bases left between them. The CDR3 sequence: CASSLNSVSYNEQFF. CDR3 nucleotides: TGTGCCAGCAGCTTAAACAGTGTCAGCTACAATGAGCAGTTCTTC.

The V and J genes are TRBV30 and TRBJ1-1; no definite D call. V lost 0 bases, J lost 2 bases, and 7 bases lay in between. In germline, CDR1 is GTSNPN, CDR2 SVGIG (reference sequence). CDR3 length equals 13 residues. The CDR3 loop reads CAWSVRGNTEAFF. In DNA, the CDR3 is TGTGCCTGGAGTGTAAGAGGTAACACTGAAGCTTTCTTT.

The chain recombines TRBV19 with TRBJ1-5; TRBD1 might be the D (6 bases). CDR1 is LNHDA and CDR2 is SQIVND in the germline V gene (reference sequence). The V end lost 8 bases, the J end lost 0 bases, and 11 bases lay between the germline ends. The CDR3 runs to 14 residues. This CDR3 reads CASCGTNSNQPQHF. The CDR3 bases are TGTGCCAGTTGTGGGACAAATAGCAATCAGCCCCAGCATTTT.

This clone was observed a single time. The rearrangement links TRBV29-1 to TRBJ2-2; TRBD1 aligns across 10 bases. Germline-derived CDR1 and CDR2 are SQVTM and ANQGSEA. The V and J ends lost 5 bases and 4 bases, in that order; junction bases with no gene match: 10. This CDR3 region has 16 residues. CDR3 bases: TGCAGCGTTACGCTGACAGGGGGCGCGGGCACCGGGGAGCTGTTTTTT. This encodes CSVTLTGGAGTGELFF.

CDR3 sequence reads: CASSRGQDYEQYF. CDR3 in DNA: TGCGCCAGCAGCCGCGGACAGGACTACGAGCAGTACTTC. The rearrangement links TRBV5-1 to TRBJ2-7; 7 nucleotides align to TRBD1. Germline trimming cut 4 bases from V and 3 bases from J; bases unmatched to any gene: 4. Germline CDR1 is SGHRS and CDR2 is YFSETQ. This CDR3 contains 13 residues.

The chain joins TRBV5-1 to TRBJ1-1; tentatively, D is TRBD1 (6 bases). The CDR3 runs 15 residues. Germline values: CDR1 SGHRS, CDR2 YFSETQ. The germline V and J ends were trimmed by 1 base and 2 bases, with 12 bases remaining between them. CDR3 in amino acids: CASSLNPGANTEAFF. DNA for the CDR3: TGCGCCAGCAGCTTGAACCCAGGGGCAAACACTGAAGCTTTCTTT.

The chain's CDR3 is CASRTGMLGQPQHF. In DNA form, the CDR3 reads TGTGCCAGCAGGACAGGGATGTTGGGTCAGCCCCAGCATTTT. The chain recombines TRBV19 with TRBJ1-5; 8 bases fit TRBD1. Germline V gene sequence: CDR1 LNHDA, CDR2 SQIVND (reference sequence). With V trimmed by 9 bases and J by 6 bases, 10 bases remained unmatched. The CDR3 is made up of 14 amino acids.

A single count supports this clone. The chain combines TRBV9 with TRBJ2-7; D not certain. Germline V lookup: CDR1 SGDLS, CDR2 YYNGEE. Trimming cost V 4 bases and J 4 bases, with 12 bases left between them. CDR3 length: 13 amino acids. The CDR3 spells CASSPALGYEQYF. DNA of the CDR3: TGTGCCAGCAGCCCCGCCCTCGGGTACGAGCAGTACTTC.

This chain links TRBV20-1 with TRBJ2-1; possibly TRBD2 for D (5 bases). CDR3 size: 14 residues. Per the germline V gene, CDR1 is DFQATT and CDR2 is SNEGSKA (reference sequence). The ends were cut back, 3 bases at V and 10 bases at J, with 19 bases in the middle. The CDR3 sequence is CSASKVAISVEQFF. Here the CDR3 DNA reads TGCAGTGCTAGTAAGGTAGCGATTTCAGTCGAGCAGTTCTTC.

This chain joins TRBV7-9 and TRBJ2-3; the match to TRBD1 covers 8 bases. Trimming removed 7 bases from V and 3 bases from J; junction bases left unmatched: 9. Germline loops: CDR1 SEHNR, CDR2 FQNEAQ (reference sequence). The CDR3 sequence is 15 residues long. The CDR3 reads CASNYDRGITDTQYF. The DNA for the CDR3 is TGTGCCAGCAACTACGACAGGGGAATAACAGATACGCAGTATTTT.

The chain couples TRBV25-1 to TRBJ2-1; TRBD2 might be the D (6 bases). The V and J ends lost 5 bases and 9 bases respectively, with 20 bases between them. The CDR3 length is 15 residues. Germline CDR1 is MGHDK and CDR2 is SYGVNS. The chain's CDR3 is CASSQLAGDPVEQFF. DNA for the CDR3: TGTGCCAGCAGTCAACTAGCTGGGGACCCGGTTGAGCAGTTCTTC. Supplemented by reference TRBV25-1 and TRBJ2-1, the full variable domain reads EADIYQTPRYLVIGTGKKITLECSQTMGHDKMYWYQQDPGMELHLIHYSYGVNSTEKGDLSSESTVSRIRTEHFPLTLESARPSHTSQYLCASSQLAGDPVEQFFGPGTRLTVL.

The CDR3 DNA is TGTGCCAGCACCCCCCGCCTAGCGGGAAAAAATAATGAGCAGTTCTTC. Amino acids: CASTPRLAGKNNEQFF. The chain combines TRBV27 with TRBJ2-1; TRBD2 matches at 9 bases. The germline gives CDR1 MNHEY, CDR2 SMNVEV (reference sequence). Trimming took 7 bases from V and 7 from J; bases not matched to a gene: 14. The CDR3 length is 16 residues.

This chain links TRBV18 with TRBJ2-1; 12 bases fit TRBD2. The CDR3 runs 16 residues. The V segment lost 6 bases and the J segment 6 bases; nucleotides outside the gene matches: 9. In germline, CDR1 is KGHSH, CDR2 LQKENI. DNA of the CDR3: TGTGCCAGCTCTCTGACCCTAGCGGGAGGGACCAATGAGCAGTTCTTC. It yields the protein CASSLTLAGGTNEQFF.

Judged by abundance, this clone is medium-sized (0.01 to 0.1%). The V gene is TRBV5-6, the J gene TRBJ2-7, with 9 bases aligning to TRBD1. Germline CDR1 reads SGHDT; CDR2 reads YYEEEE. J was trimmed by 2 bases and V by 5 bases; bases with no gene match: 14. The CDR3 totals 17 residues. The CDR3 loop reads CASSEYWTGEETYEQYF. The CDR3 region has the DNA TGTGCCAGCAGTGAGTATTGGACAGGGGAGGAAACCTACGAGCAGTACTTC.

The chain combines TRBV6-5 with TRBJ2-5, with D possibly being TRBD2 (5 bases). There are 14 residues in the CDR3. Per the germline V gene, CDR1 is MNHEY and CDR2 is SVGAGI. The V end was cut by 6 bases, the J end by 5 bases, with 16 bases between. CDR3 sequence: CASSSEGLAETQYF. The CDR3 DNA reads as TGTGCCAGCAGCTCAGAGGGCTTAGCGGAGACCCAGTACTTC.

The chain joins TRBV6-6 to TRBJ2-1, with TRBD1 identical over 9 bases. V gave up 6 bases and J gave up 9 bases; unmatched junction bases: 12. The CDR3 length is 15 residues. Germline-derived CDR1 and CDR2 are MNHNY and SVGAGI (reference sequence). Here the CDR3 reads CASSRGTGLSSEQFF. CDR3 coding DNA: TGTGCCAGCAGCCGCGGGACAGGGTTATCAAGTGAGCAGTTCTTC.

The chain employs TRBV7-2 and TRBJ1-5; possibly TRBD1 for D (5 bases). V was trimmed by 2 bases and J by 6 bases, leaving 14 bases between them. Per the germline V gene, CDR1 is SGHTA and CDR2 is FQGNSA. The CDR3 sequence is 15 residues long. CDR3 protein: CASSLFAQGGQPQHF. CDR3 nucleotides: TGTGCCAGCAGCTTATTTGCGCAGGGAGGTCAGCCCCAGCATTTT.

V gene TRBV27 combines with J gene TRBJ2-3; D not resolved. V gave up 2 bases and J gave up 0 bases, with 9 bases separating them. Germline lookup yields CDR1 MNHEY and CDR2 SMNVEV (reference sequence). The CDR3 length is 15 residues. CDR3 region: CASSLRPRSTDTQYF. CDR3 nucleotide sequence: TGTGCCAGCAGTTTACGGCCTAGGAGCACAGATACGCAGTATTTT.

This clone was found once. This chain uses TRBV2 with TRBJ2-5; D call uncertain. CDR1 is SNHLY, CDR2 FYNNEI, per germline. This CDR3 spans 15 amino acids. V gave up 0 bases and J gave up 7 bases, with 15 bases separating them. CDR3 residues: CASSEALQAPRTQYF. The CDR3 DNA sequence: TGTGCCAGCAGTGAAGCGCTTCAAGCGCCAAGGACCCAGTACTTC.

The chain employs TRBV6-6 and TRBJ1-1, with a tentative D call TRBD1 (6 bases). Germline V gene data show CDR1 as MNHNY and CDR2 as SVGAGI (reference sequence). The CDR3 covers 14 residues. Between the trimmed V and J ends, which lost 7 bases and 5 bases, there was a span of 17 bases. Here the CDR3 DNA reads TGTGCCAGCAATATTGGGGGGGCGCGGACTGAAGCTTTCTTT. It encodes CASNIGGARTEAFF.

In DNA, the CDR3 is TGTGCCAGCAGCTTGGCCGACAGCTATAATTCACCCCTCCACTTT. Its protein is CASSLADSYNSPLHF. The gene calls are TRBV5-6 and TRBJ1-6; TRBD1 is a possible D gene (5 bases). Trimming stripped 0 bases from V and 3 bases from J, with 7 bases between. This CDR3 comprises 15 residues. The germline CDR1 and CDR2 sequences are SGHDT and YYEEEE.

Points on this clone: This specimen includes other DNA sequences encoding the same CDR3. The rearrangement links TRBV28 to TRBJ1-1, with a weak D call TRBD1 (5 bases). V lost 3 bases and J 1 base, leaving 9 bases between the germline ends. The CDR3 is made up of 14 amino acids. Per the germline V gene, CDR1 is MDHEN and CDR2 is SYDVKM. This chain's CDR3 is CASSFQGGNTEAFF. In DNA, the CDR3 is TGTGCCAGCAGTTTTCAGGGTGGGAACACTGAAGCTTTCTTT.

The chain uses TRBV12-3 or TRBV12-4 and TRBJ2-3; D not resolved. Deletions cut 1 base from V and 4 bases from J, with 6 bases between. The CDR3 is 13 residues long. CDR3: CASSLDAADTQYF. CDR3 sequence (DNA): TGTGCCAGCAGTTTAGATGCGGCAGATACGCAGTATTTT.

The chain combines TRBV27 with TRBJ2-1; D is undetermined. The length of the CDR3 is 14 residues. V was shortened by 3 bases and J by 4 bases, with 10 bases between the two germline ends. Germline V gives CDR1 MNHEY, CDR2 SMNVEV (reference sequence). CDR3 in DNA: TGTGCCAGCAGTTTGCTAGGCGCTTACAATGAGCAGTTCTTC. Protein product: CASSLLGAYNEQFF.

The J gene is TRBJ2-7, the V gene TRBV20-1; 7 bases agree with TRBD2. Per the germline V gene, CDR1 is DFQATT and CDR2 is SNEGSKA (reference sequence). The CDR3 extends over 15 amino acids. J was trimmed by 1 base and V by 3 bases; bases with no gene match: 9. CDR3: CSASLEGLPSYEQYF. In DNA form, the CDR3 reads TGCAGTGCTAGTCTCGAGGGACTACCTTCCTACGAGCAGTACTTC.

The chain links TRBV18 to TRBJ2-1; 8 nucleotides align to TRBD2. Germline loops: CDR1 KGHSH, CDR2 LQKENI. V was pared by 4 bases and J by 3 bases, with 11 bases of the junction left unmatched. This CDR3 has 17 amino acids. The CDR3, as DNA: TGTGCCAGCTCACTCATCCTTCCGGGACTAGTCTACAATGAGCAGTTCTTC. As protein: CASSLILPGLVYNEQFF.